The T cell receptor (beta chain) described here comes from a study of blood T cell repertoires in COVID-19. About the study: Sites in the United States, Italy and Spain provided acute and convalescent COVID-19 samples.

The V segment lost 2 bases and the J segment 4 bases; nucleotides outside the gene matches: 7. CDR1 is SGHRS, CDR2 YFSETQ, per germline. The CDR3 is 16 amino acids. Authors' data handling: By means of reference gene primer amplification, nucleated cell counts were estimated. Using immunoSEQ multiplex PCR, the repertoire was profiled, and TCRdb retains in-frame clones only, with some absent. The D gene and trimming were derived from the DNA, and the V and J assignments and clone size from that table. The table includes about 250,000 clones, about 80% detected once. This clone was picked up one time. The chain uses TRBV5-1 and TRBJ2-1, with 9 bases lining up with TRBD2. The sequenced sample was peripheral blood. This receptor was taken from a man aged 80 or over with acute or convalescent COVID-19. Here the CDR3 DNA reads TGCGCCAGCAGCTTAGAGTCTAGCGGGGTTTACAATGAGCAGTTCTTC. Translating it yields CASSLESSGVYNEQFF.